Described below is a single TCR beta chain sequence and its context. The sample belongs to a study of blood T cell repertoires in COVID-19. Study background: Samples taken during acute and convalescent COVID-19 were collected in the United States, Italy and Spain. Sample material is recorded as cDNA or gDNA derived from T cells, B-cell-depleted T cells, or PBMCs.

CDR1 SEHNR and CDR2 FQNEAQ come from the germline V gene (reference sequence). The V gene lost 2 bases and the J gene lost 5 bases, with 12 bases spanning the gap. The CDR3 runs to 14 residues. The authors' processing: The assay estimated nucleated cells by amplifying reference gene primers. Produced via immunoSEQ multiplex PCR; TCRdb's table is partial and in-frame only. Clone size and V and J calls were adopted from that table, with D and trimming inferred from the DNA. The sample has about 160,000 clones, roughly 84% seen once. The chain joins TRBV7-9 to TRBJ2-5, with D uncertain. The source of this sequence is a woman aged 80 or over with active or convalescent COVID-19. The sequenced material came from peripheral blood. In nucleotides, the CDR3 is TGTGCCAGCAGCTTAACTGATCACCGGGAGACCCAGTACTTC. It yields the protein CASSLTDHRETQYF.